This is a list of T cell receptor beta chains from one sample in a study of blood T cell repertoires in COVID-19. Method: immunoSEQ multiplex PCR; TCRdb's copy keeps in-frame clones and lacks some. There are under 350,000 clones in the sample; around nine tenths occur only once, and 4.6% lies in the top ten. Sequencing was done on a sample of peripheral blood. The receptors here all came from a man aged 40-49 years with acute or convalescent COVID-19. Each CDR3 is given with its conserved first and last residue.

J,V,CDR3
TRBJ1-5,TRBV5-1,CASSLEGHQPQHF
TRBJ1-1,TRBV10-1,CASSDQGAPRMEAFF
TRBJ2-1,TRBV29-1,CSVEGQGILNEQFF
TRBJ2-2,TRBV7-9,CASSDKAGGASTGELFF
TRBJ1-2,TRBV19,CASSRSGTRNYGYTF
TRBJ1-5,TRBV10-1,CASRAGTGNQPQHF
TRBJ2-7,TRBV5-1,CASSLLTTGVSYEQYF
TRBJ1-6,TRBV19,CASSSFLGPLHF
TRBJ1-4,TRBV7-6,CASSLGRSKEKLFF
TRBJ1-3,TRBV11-2,CASSSYRFQTPEGNTIYF
TRBJ1-2,TRBV30,CAWSDPGRGSIGYTF
TRBJ1-1,TRBV5-5,CASREEEMNTEAFF
TRBJ2-3,TRBV7-3,CASSPSRLASTDTQYF
TRBJ1-5,TRBV5-1,CASSHPSGTGDHQPQHF
TRBJ2-3,TRBV4-1,CASSQVVNRQDTQYF
TRBJ1-5,TRBV19,CASRQEEVGYNQPQHF
TRBJ2-2,TRBV6-5,CASITYLGAGELFF
TRBJ1-1,TRBV19,CASSPTARFNTEAFF
TRBJ2-1,TRBV24-1,CATSDLRGTGDGDEQFF
TRBJ2-3,TRBV19,CASSIMGRGTDTQYF
TRBJ1-2,TRBV29-1,CSVDIGQGKGYTF
TRBJ2-7,TRBV3-1/TRBV3-2,CASGREGPYEQYF
TRBJ2-5,TRBV2,CASSWTSGGQYQETQYF
TRBJ1-6,TRBV2,CASRPSQGSNSPLHF
TRBJ1-1,TRBV14,CASSKLLGGLNEAFF
TRBJ1-1,TRBV6-6,CASSYWGQMNTEAFF
TRBJ2-7,TRBV5-1,CASSLRQGIEQYF
TRBJ1-1,TRBV2,CASTGDRARAFF
TRBJ1-2,TRBV5-6,CASSQGRLYGYTF
TRBJ1-2,TRBV30,CAWSRRQVPDYGYTF
TRBJ1-2,TRBV4-1,CASSQDAYRSRSYGYTF
TRBJ2-1,TRBV19,CASNQDRAVNEQFF
TRBJ2-7,TRBV15,CATSSRGRHEQYF
TRBJ2-3,TRBV18,CASSLDRQITDTQYF
TRBJ2-7,TRBV6-6,CASTAGQPYEQYF
TRBJ1-5,TRBV10-3,CAIRGQGDQPQHF
TRBJ1-2,TRBV29-1,CSVVGEGYTF
TRBJ2-2,TRBV19,CASSREQGKAWTGELFF
TRBJ1-4,TRBV10-3,CAISETGGATNEKLFF
TRBJ1-2,TRBV24-1,CATSDLKGGNYGYTF
TRBJ1-2,TRBV5-5,CASSLGQRYGYTF
TRBJ1-1,TRBV12-3/TRBV12-4,CASSLRGEAFF
TRBJ1-5,TRBV3-1/TRBV3-2,CASSPRSSSNQPQHF
TRBJ1-2,TRBV5-4,CASSFGGAQMGGYTF
TRBJ2-7,TRBV24-1,CATSDLPVWEQYF
TRBJ2-7,TRBV24-1,CATSDYRDTRGEQYF
TRBJ1-1,TRBV2,CASSADRGNTEAFF
TRBJ2-3,TRBV5-6,CASSPVGTGPDTQYF
TRBJ2-1,TRBV5-1,CASSPDQAGGWNEQFF
TRBJ1-4,TRBV6-5,CASKHGTGNEKLFF
TRBJ2-1,TRBV5-1,CASSLTQDPFEQFF
TRBJ1-4,TRBV5-4,CASSPTRQSGEKLFF
TRBJ1-5,TRBV6-5,CATVQTGEGQPQHF
TRBJ2-3,TRBV4-1,CASSLQGSGGTDTQYF
TRBJ2-7,TRBV4-2,CASSHNKGAGAPYEQYF
TRBJ1-2,TRBV2,CASSGGPLENYTF
TRBJ2-3,TRBV6-5,CASSRSGGAADTQYF
TRBJ1-5,TRBV2,CASSAGGAGQPQHF
TRBJ2-7,TRBV4-1,CASSLSQGEQYF
TRBJ1-5,TRBV12-3/TRBV12-4,CASTGTGGQPQHF